The 11 T cell receptor beta chains below were found in one sample sequenced in a study of CXCR3-negative and CXCR3-positive naive CD8 T cells. cDNA libraries for TRB were generated by 5' RACE incorporating UMI labels. No DNA is given; TCRdb re-called the 5' RACE reads and lists each CDR3 protein once. The sample table includes 35,000 to 40,000 distinct CDR3 sequences. Specimen: memory CD8+ T cells from blood. These receptors were obtained from a human donor in good health. Some clones in this sample may be carry-over from other donors' samples.

The chain joins TRBV9 to TRBJ2-1; checking the TCRdb D call of TRBD2 is not possible without DNA. In germline, CDR1 is SGDLS, CDR2 YYNGEE. The CDR3 runs to 13 residues. This chain's CDR3 is CASSADYYNEQFF.

This chain connects TRBV6-5 to TRBJ2-3; TCRdb picks TRBD1, but there is no DNA to check that call. CDR1 MNHEY and CDR2 SVGAGI come from the germline V gene. The CDR3 has 16 amino acids. This CDR3 reads CASWAGFGGASDTQYF.

This sequence joins TRBV27 and TRBJ2-1; TCRdb's D call, TRBD2, is unchecked because there is no DNA. The CDR3 contains 19 residues. Germline CDR1 MNHEY, CDR2 SMNVEV (reference sequence). The CDR3: CASSTPLAGGRSSYNEQFF.

The rearrangement joins TRBV7-2 to TRBJ1-1; TCRdb's D call of TRBD1 is untestable without DNA. Germline CDR1 reads SGHTA; CDR2 reads FQGNSA. This CDR3 is built from 17 residues. The CDR3 reads CASSPGGLKVMNTEAFF.

The CDR3 reads CSATGTLEVEQYF. This chain uses TRBV20-1 with TRBJ2-7; TCRdb proposes TRBD1, but this gene call is untestable without DNA. The CDR3 contains 13 residues. Germline loops: CDR1 DFQATT, CDR2 SNEGSKA (reference sequence).

The chain uses TRBV5-1 and TRBJ1-1; TCRdb gives TRBD1 as the D gene, but with no DNA this cannot be confirmed. Germline V gives CDR1 SGHRS, CDR2 YFSETQ. The CDR3 length is 14 residues. The CDR3 region is CASSDGTGNTEAFF. Supplemented by reference TRBV5-1 and TRBJ1-1, the full variable domain reads KAGVTQTPRYLIKTRGQQVTLSCSPISGHRSVSWYQQTPGQGLQFLFEYFSETQRNKGNFPGRFSGRQFSNSRSEMNVSTLELGDSALYLCASSDGTGNTEAFFGQGTRLTVV.

The V call is TRBV28, the J call TRBJ2-3; absent DNA, TCRdb's TRBD1 call cannot be checked. The CDR3 consists of 16 residues. Germline CDR1 is MDHEN and CDR2 is SYDVKM. Here the CDR3 reads CASRPTQGGGTDTQYF.

J is TRBJ2-1 and V is TRBV5-6; TCRdb returns TRBD1, unconfirmable since there is no DNA. The germline V gene encodes CDR1 SGHDT and CDR2 YYEEEE. This CDR3 has 12 amino acids. CDR3 amino acids: CASSLGGQDQFF.

The J gene is TRBJ1-1, the V gene TRBV20-1; TCRdb's D call, TRBD1, is unchecked because there is no DNA. Germline values: CDR1 DFQATT, CDR2 SNEGSKA (reference sequence). The CDR3 totals 12 residues. CDR3 loop: CSAATGETEAFF.

The genes are TRBV7-3 and TRBJ2-1; TCRdb proposes TRBD1, but this gene call is untestable without DNA. The CDR3 contains 13 residues. The germline V gene has CDR1 SGHTA and CDR2 FQGTGA. CDR3: CASNDGGPHEQFF.

The rearrangement links TRBV3-1 to TRBJ2-7; checking the TCRdb D call of TRBD2 is not possible without DNA. The CDR3 consists of 16 residues. CDR1 is LGHDT, CDR2 YNNKEL, per germline (reference sequence). The CDR3 protein is CASSQSSGGAPYEQYF.